The 23 T cell receptor beta chains presented below share a single source sample, sequenced in a study of cytomegalovirus exposure and HLA in healthy donors. Vbeta (60) and Jbeta (13) primers were used in the PCR. This table comes from immunoSEQ multiplex PCR, and its TCRdb copy is limited to in-frame clones, with some not included. The sample records about 50,000 clones, roughly 72% being singletons. The sequenced material came from PBMCs. These receptors were obtained from a woman in her forties or fifties in good health and CMV-seronegative.

This chain uses TRBV6-5 with TRBJ2-5; 7 bases are shared with TRBD2. The J call is uncertain, as TRBJ2-7 better fits the DNA end. Germline-derived CDR1 and CDR2 are MNHEY and SVGAGI. This CDR3 comprises 15 residues. The CDR3 here is CASIDTVGGTYEQYF. In DNA form, the CDR3 reads TGTGCCAGCATCGATACGGTGGGAGGGACCTACGAGCAGTACTTC.

This clone appeared a single time. The rearrangement links TRBV6-5 to TRBJ2-5; a weak D match, TRBD1 (6 bases). The tail of the sequence fits TRBJ2-7 better, so the J call may be wrong. The CDR3 loop spans 13 amino acids. Germline CDR1 is MNHEY and CDR2 is SVGAGI. CDR3 bases: TGTGCCAGCAGTTATGGGCCAGGGGACGAGCAGTACTTC. Protein product: CASSYGPGDEQYF.

This clone was found a few times. The V gene is TRBV6-1, the J gene TRBJ2-5, with TRBD2 matching 7 bases. This CDR3 is 17 amino acids long. The J segment lost 1 base and the V segment lost 0 bases, leaving 8 bases of the junction unmatched. Germline lookup yields CDR1 MNHNS and CDR2 SASEGT. The CDR3 DNA is TGTGCCAGCAGTGAAGCGGAGGGGCGCGGGGGCCAAGAGACCCAGTACTTC. Protein: CASSEAEGRGGQETQYF.

The CDR3 sequence: CASSLGQGAKGSPLHF. In DNA form, the CDR3 reads TGTGCCAGCAGCTTGGGTCAGGGGGCTAAGGGATCACCCCTCCACTTT. This chain joins TRBV5-4 and TRBJ1-6, with 8 bases aligning to TRBD1. CDR1 SGHNT and CDR2 YYREEE come from the germline V gene (reference sequence). The junction had 9 bases not matched to a gene; V was cut back by 0 bases and J by 10 bases. The CDR3 runs to 16 residues.

The V gene is TRBV6-1, the J gene TRBJ2-7; maybe TRBD2 (5 bases). The CDR3 runs to 13 residues. The V and J ends lost 10 bases and 4 bases respectively, with 17 bases between them. Germline V gene lookup returns CDR1 MNHNS and CDR2 SASEGT. CDR3 in amino acids: CATRPPAVYEQYF. The CDR3 DNA reads as TGTGCCACCAGACCTCCAGCGGTATACGAGCAGTACTTC.

This chain links TRBV4-2 with TRBJ2-1; TRBD2 agrees at 8 bases. Germline V gives CDR1 LGHNA, CDR2 YNFKEQ. The CDR3 loop spans 14 amino acids. V trimming: 7 bases; J trimming: 8 bases; junction bases outside the gene matches: 10. In nucleotides, the CDR3 is TGTGCCAGCATTGGTGGCGGGAGGCGGGATGAGCAGTTCTTC. Amino acids: CASIGGGRRDEQFF.

This clone was picked up a small number of times. A far larger clone differs by one base, so this is likely a read error. Other DNA sequences of this sample code for an identical CDR3. The chain couples TRBV27 to TRBJ2-7; TRBD2 matches 8 bases. The CDR3 sequence is 15 residues long. CDR1 and CDR2 from the germline V gene are MNHEY and SMNVEV (reference sequence). V lost 6 bases, J lost 2 bases, and 9 bases stayed unmatched. The CDR3 loop is CASRKWAGGPYEQYF. The DNA for the CDR3 is TGTGCCAGCAGGAAATGGGCGGGGGGTCCCTACGAGCAGTACTTC.

The chain joins TRBV7-8 to TRBJ1-2, with TRBD1 matching over 8 bases. Germline V CDR1 and CDR2: SGHVS, FQNEAQ. The CDR3 loop spans 14 amino acids. The V segment lost 5 bases and the J segment 8 bases; nucleotides outside the gene matches: 10. The DNA for the CDR3 is TGTGCCAGCAGCCCTGGACAGGGTTGGGGGGGCTACACCTTC. Its translation is CASSPGQGWGGYTF.

This clone was seen a few times. The CDR3 here is CASSVTASTLEQYF. For the CDR3, the DNA is TGTGCCAGCAGTGTGACAGCGTCAACGCTCGAGCAGTACTTC. The rearrangement uses TRBV6-1 and TRBJ2-7; perhaps TRBD1 as D (5 bases). The CDR3 has 14 amino acids. In germline, CDR1 is MNHNS, CDR2 SASEGT. V dropped 4 bases and J dropped 6 bases, with 16 bases sitting between them.

The rearrangement joins TRBV11-2 to TRBJ2-2; D might be TRBD2 (6 bases). The germline V gene has CDR1 SGHAT and CDR2 FQNNGV. The germline V and J ends were trimmed by 1 base and 5 bases, with 11 bases remaining between them. CDR3 length equals 15 residues. CDR3 DNA sequence: TGTGCCAGCAGCTTAGTTCAGGGAGGAACCGGGGAGCTGTTTTTT. Translation: CASSLVQGGTGELFF.

This clone was counted between two and nine times. The chain joins TRBV30 to TRBJ2-5; possibly TRBD2 for D (7 bases). Trimming removed 8 bases at V and 5 bases at J, with 24 bases between. Germline loops: CDR1 GTSNPN, CDR2 SVGIG (reference sequence). This CDR3 is 15 amino acids long. The CDR3 nucleotides are TGTGCCCGGGGGGCCAAGGACAGTCCCGGGGAGACCCAGTACTTC. Protein sequence: CARGAKDSPGETQYF.

A note on this clone: This sample also contains other DNA sequences that code for the same CDR3. The chain combines TRBV27 with TRBJ2-7; 8 nucleotides agree with TRBD1. The ends lost 5 bases at V and 3 bases at J; junction bases unmatched: 6. Germline CDR1 MNHEY, CDR2 SMNVEV (reference sequence). The CDR3 covers 14 residues. The CDR3 sequence is CASSLGQGGYEQYF. CDR3 sequence (DNA): TGTGCCAGCAGTCTAGGACAGGGAGGCTACGAGCAGTACTTC.

The rearrangement uses TRBV18 and TRBJ1-4, with a tentative D call TRBD1 (6 bases). The germline V gene has CDR1 KGHSH and CDR2 LQKENI. This CDR3 has 14 amino acids. The germline V and J ends were trimmed by 3 bases and 3 bases, with 8 bases remaining between them. CDR3 bases: TGTGCCAGCTCACCCAGGGGTGCTAATGAAAAACTGTTTTTT. Its protein is CASSPRGANEKLFF.

Details on this clone: Here the CDR3 omits its conserved ending phenylalanine or tryptophan, so a read error is the likely source. The chain couples TRBV6-1 to TRBJ1-1; D perhaps matches TRBD1 (5 bases). This CDR3 region has 16 residues. V dropped 2 bases and J dropped 6 bases, with 19 bases sitting between them. Per germline, CDR1 MNHNS and CDR2 SASEGT. Here the CDR3 reads CASSEQAAGQGAEAFV. CDR3 DNA sequence: TGTGCCAGCAGTGAACAAGCCGCGGGGCAGGGTGCTGAAGCTTTCGTT.

This clone was counted only a few times. The chain carries TRBV14 and TRBJ1-2; D is ambiguous. The CDR3 is 12 amino acids. V was pared by 5 bases and J by 6 bases, with 10 bases between. From germline, CDR1 is SGHDN and CDR2 FVKESK. As DNA, the CDR3 is TGTGCCAGCAGCAGTTACGGTCATGGCTACACCTTC. Translated, it gives CASSSYGHGYTF.

This clone is a singleton in its sample. The chain recombines TRBV29-1 with TRBJ2-3; the D is unclear. There are 12 residues in the CDR3. Germline CDR1 is SQVTM and CDR2 is ANQGSEA. V lost 3 bases, J lost 5 bases, and 9 bases lay in between. This CDR3 reads CSVDSGGDTQYF. CDR3 DNA sequence: TGCAGCGTTGATTCGGGTGGAGATACGCAGTATTTT.

This clone is a singleton in its sample. This chain connects TRBV27 to TRBJ2-7; TRBD2 matches 7 bases. The CDR3 contains 14 residues. CDR1 and CDR2 from the germline V gene are MNHEY and SMNVEV (reference sequence). V was clipped by 11 bases and J by 2 bases; unmatched bases: 12. Written as DNA, the CDR3 is TGTGCCTCTGGGGCATCTAGCGGAACCTACGAGCAGTACTTC. Encoded protein: CASGASSGTYEQYF.

The rearrangement links TRBV5-1 to TRBJ1-1; possibly TRBD1 for D (6 bases). Deletions cut 4 bases from V and 1 base from J, with 11 bases between. CDR1 is SGHRS and CDR2 is YFSETQ in the germline V gene. The CDR3 runs to 14 residues. The CDR3 spells CASSGQLPNTEAFF. The CDR3, as DNA: TGCGCCAGCAGCGGACAGCTACCGAACACTGAAGCTTTCTTT.

The chain carries TRBV6-6 and TRBJ1-4, with 9 bases identical to TRBD1. The junction had 7 bases not matched to a gene; V was cut back by 6 bases and J by 8 bases. The CDR3 is made up of 14 amino acids. Germline V gives CDR1 MNHNY, CDR2 SVGAGI (reference sequence). The CDR3 region has the DNA TGTGCCAGCAGCTCACAGGGGGCGGACGAAAAACTGTTTTTT. Translating gives CASSSQGADEKLFF.

CDR3 protein: CSVEQGALGTEAFF. In nucleotides, the CDR3 is TGCAGCGTCGAACAGGGGGCTTTAGGCACTGAAGCTTTCTTT. The V gene is TRBV29-1, the J gene TRBJ1-1, with 9 positions matching TRBD1. The V segment lost 6 bases and the J segment 4 bases; nucleotides outside the gene matches: 9. CDR1 and CDR2 from the germline V gene are SQVTM and ANQGSEA. The CDR3 loop spans 14 amino acids.

The chain combines TRBV9 with TRBJ1-5; weak D call: TRBD1 (5 bases). The CDR3 spans 14 residues. CDR1 and CDR2 from the germline V gene are SGDLS and YYNGEE. Deletions cut 2 bases from V and 7 bases from J, with 13 bases between. CDR3 DNA: TGTGCCAGCAGCGTTGACAGTAGGGAACAGCCCCAGCATTTT. Translation: CASSVDSREQPQHF. Using reference TRBV9 and TRBJ1-5 for the parts outside the CDR3, the full variable domain is DSGVTQTPKHLITATGQRVTLRCSPRSGDLSVYWYQQSLDQGLQFLIQYYNGEERAKGNILERFSAQQFPDLHSELNLSSLELGDSALYFCASSVDSREQPQHFGDGTRLSIL.

The count of this clone is one. The chain combines TRBV6-5 with TRBJ2-5, with TRBD2 matching 13 bases. V gave up 6 bases and J gave up 2 bases; unmatched junction bases: 3. This CDR3 has 15 amino acids. From germline, CDR1 is MNHEY and CDR2 SVGAGI. CDR3: CASSTTSGGQETQYF. Written as DNA, the CDR3 is TGTGCCAGCAGCACGACTAGCGGGGGGCAAGAGACCCAGTACTTC.

Comment on this clone: Its ends do not fully match the called genes, so a read error is possible. The gene calls are TRBV18 and TRBJ2-1, with D possibly TRBD2 on 6 matching bases. The CDR3 has 11 amino acids. From germline, CDR1 is KGHSH and CDR2 LQKENI. The CDR3 DNA sequence: TGTGCCAGCTCACCCGCGGGGCGGCGGGTCTTC. Its protein product is CASSPAGRRVF.